Below are 3 T cell receptor beta chains sequenced from a single sample in a study of beta chain features in type 1 diabetes. Points from the study as a whole: Moderately but significantly shorter TCRB CDR3s were found in Type 1 diabetes patients in all four CD4+ subsets.

The antigens of these receptors remain unknown. Expressed TCRB transcripts got sequenced, as all isolated RNA was reverse transcribed. Profiling relied on immunoSEQ multiplex PCR, and the TCRdb table lists in-frame clones only, not all of them. Of 640,000 or so clones listed, about an eighth are singletons. The sample taken for sequencing was naive CD4+ T cells from blood. The receptors come from a man between 18 and 35 years old with type 1 diabetes.

The chain carries TRBV30 and TRBJ1-2; D call uncertain. Germline assignment: CDR1 GTSNPN and CDR2 SVGIG (reference sequence). This CDR3 has 11 residues. Trimming removed 6 bases at V and 7 bases at J, with 12 bases between. CDR3 nucleotides: TGTGCCTGCAGTCTGGGAGTTGGCTACACCTTC. Amino acids: CACSLGVGYTF.

For the CDR3, the DNA is TGCGCCAGCAGCCAAGGAGCCCTACAGAGACTCAACTATGGCTACACCTTC. As protein: CASSQGALQRLNYGYTF. The V call is TRBV4-1, the J call TRBJ1-2; no clear D. V was clipped by 1 base and J by 2 bases, with 17 bases between them. This CDR3 has 17 residues. CDR1 is MGHRA, CDR2 YSYEKL, per germline.

This clone has just a few counts. This CDR3 is CASSRGSPAGVGYEQYF. As DNA, the CDR3 is TGCGCCAGCAGCCGGGGGTCTCCAGCGGGAGTTGGCTACGAGCAGTACTTC. The genes are TRBV4-1 and TRBJ2-7; TRBD2 matches 8 bases. V shed 4 bases and J 3 bases; nucleotides not matched to a gene: 14. Germline loops: CDR1 MGHRA, CDR2 YSYEKL. The CDR3 is made up of 17 amino acids.